The rows below give T cell receptor beta chains drawn from one sample of a study of T cell responses to AZD1222 COVID-19 vaccine. Sequencing used immunoSEQ multiplex PCR; TCRdb keeps in-frame clones, though not all of them. The data contain roughly 160,000 clones, about nine tenths of them singletons. The sample in question was peripheral blood, obtained on day 0 of AZD1222 vaccination. Receptors originate from an adult in good health. Both conserved end residues are part of each CDR3. The D gene is left open where the match is weak. Some rows have no size entry. The others give once, few or many, or a class for an expanded clone.

J gene: TRBJ2-3
clone size: -
CDR3 length: 14
V gene: TRBV7-3
D gene: -
CDR3 protein: CASSLSPGSDTQYF

J gene: TRBJ1-4
clone size: -
CDR3 length: 15
V gene: TRBV28
D gene: -
CDR3 protein: CASTLGDSGDEKLFF

J gene: TRBJ1-4
clone size: -
CDR3 length: 17
V gene: TRBV7-9
D gene: -
CDR3 protein: CASSLVGGRGANEKLFF

J gene: TRBJ2-1
clone size: -
CDR3 length: 18
V gene: TRBV7-8
D gene: TRBD2
CDR3 protein: CASSLLRASGRNYNEQFF

J gene: TRBJ1-1
clone size: once
CDR3 length: 16
V gene: TRBV5-4
D gene: TRBD1
CDR3 protein: CASSLGTGDGRTEAFF

J gene: TRBJ1-1
clone size: -
CDR3 length: 12
V gene: TRBV19
D gene: -
CDR3 protein: CASSRIWSSAFF

J gene: TRBJ2-7
clone size: few
CDR3 length: 13
V gene: TRBV27
D gene: -
CDR3 protein: CASSSQGIYEQYF

J gene: TRBJ1-5
clone size: few
CDR3 length: 16
V gene: TRBV21-1
D gene: -
CDR3 protein: CASTLPHGYSNQPQHF

J gene: TRBJ1-2
clone size: -
CDR3 length: 12
V gene: TRBV10-3
D gene: TRBD1
CDR3 protein: CAIRQGAHGYTF

J gene: TRBJ1-4
clone size: -
CDR3 length: 14
V gene: TRBV27
D gene: -
CDR3 protein: CASSWDGYNEKLFF

J gene: TRBJ1-2
clone size: few
CDR3 length: 15
V gene: TRBV7-9
D gene: -
CDR3 protein: CASSLDGRENYGYTF

J gene: TRBJ1-2
clone size: -
CDR3 length: 15
V gene: TRBV6-1
D gene: -
CDR3 protein: CASSEEAGVNYGYTF

J gene: TRBJ2-7
clone size: -
CDR3 length: 13
V gene: TRBV12-3/TRBV12-4
D gene: -
CDR3 protein: CASSLKRYYEQYF

J gene: TRBJ2-2
clone size: -
CDR3 length: 17
V gene: TRBV6-2/TRBV6-3
D gene: -
CDR3 protein: CASSYSTERANTGELFF

J gene: TRBJ1-2
clone size: once
CDR3 length: 14
V gene: TRBV5-4
D gene: -
CDR3 protein: CASSPAGRVEGYTF

J gene: TRBJ2-2
clone size: -
CDR3 length: 13
V gene: TRBV5-1
D gene: -
CDR3 protein: CASSHPGNGELFF

J gene: TRBJ1-2
clone size: -
CDR3 length: 15
V gene: TRBV14
D gene: TRBD1
CDR3 protein: CASSPLGTVNYGYTF

J gene: TRBJ1-2
clone size: -
CDR3 length: 14
V gene: TRBV29-1
D gene: TRBD1
CDR3 protein: CSVEEQGAPHGYTF

J gene: TRBJ2-5
clone size: -
CDR3 length: 15
V gene: TRBV11-2
D gene: -
CDR3 protein: CASKVSRGVGETQYF

J gene: TRBJ2-2
clone size: -
CDR3 length: 19
V gene: TRBV5-1
D gene: TRBD1
CDR3 protein: CASSHSFHTRGRVGGELFF

J gene: TRBJ2-7
clone size: -
CDR3 length: 13
V gene: TRBV18
D gene: -
CDR3 protein: CASSPGVPYEQYF

J gene: TRBJ1-3
clone size: -
CDR3 length: 14
V gene: TRBV18
D gene: -
CDR3 protein: CASSPQGTTNTIYF

J gene: TRBJ1-5
clone size: -
CDR3 length: 14
V gene: TRBV5-8
D gene: -
CDR3 protein: CASSLEGGHQPQHF

J gene: TRBJ1-1
clone size: -
CDR3 length: 14
V gene: TRBV5-4
D gene: -
CDR3 protein: CASSLSGRDTEAFF

J gene: TRBJ1-2
clone size: -
CDR3 length: 15
V gene: TRBV7-9
D gene: TRBD1
CDR3 protein: CASSGEDRGDYGYTF

J gene: TRBJ2-7
clone size: -
CDR3 length: 14
V gene: TRBV19
D gene: -
CDR3 protein: CASSIGGSSYEQYF

J gene: TRBJ2-5
clone size: -
CDR3 length: 15
V gene: TRBV6-5
D gene: TRBD2
CDR3 protein: CATGSRTSGKGTQYF

J gene: TRBJ2-1
clone size: -
CDR3 length: 13
V gene: TRBV5-1
D gene: -
CDR3 protein: CASSLAGVNEQFF

J gene: TRBJ2-5
clone size: -
CDR3 length: 14
V gene: TRBV19
D gene: -
CDR3 protein: CASSIGDYQETQYF

J gene: TRBJ1-6
clone size: -
CDR3 length: 14
V gene: TRBV6-5
D gene: -
CDR3 protein: CASSYRGDNSPLHF

J gene: TRBJ1-2
clone size: -
CDR3 length: 13
V gene: TRBV30
D gene: -
CDR3 protein: CAWSVSQNYGYTF

J gene: TRBJ1-3
clone size: -
CDR3 length: 19
V gene: TRBV2
D gene: TRBD1
CDR3 protein: CASSETGVVIALSGNTIYF

J gene: TRBJ2-3
clone size: -
CDR3 length: 13
V gene: TRBV4-3
D gene: -
CDR3 protein: CASSLGKVDTQYF

J gene: TRBJ2-2
clone size: -
CDR3 length: 15
V gene: TRBV11-3
D gene: -
CDR3 protein: CASSPGVWGTGELFF

J gene: TRBJ2-7
clone size: -
CDR3 length: 12
V gene: TRBV5-3
D gene: -
CDR3 protein: CARRSSTRTFDF

J gene: TRBJ2-5
clone size: -
CDR3 length: 13
V gene: TRBV12-3/TRBV12-4
D gene: -
CDR3 protein: CASSLGHQETQYF

J gene: TRBJ1-3
clone size: -
CDR3 length: 18
V gene: TRBV7-2
D gene: TRBD1
CDR3 protein: CASSLRRTGIDSGNTIYF

J gene: TRBJ2-7
clone size: once
CDR3 length: 15
V gene: TRBV5-6
D gene: TRBD1
CDR3 protein: CASSFYGQGAGEQYF